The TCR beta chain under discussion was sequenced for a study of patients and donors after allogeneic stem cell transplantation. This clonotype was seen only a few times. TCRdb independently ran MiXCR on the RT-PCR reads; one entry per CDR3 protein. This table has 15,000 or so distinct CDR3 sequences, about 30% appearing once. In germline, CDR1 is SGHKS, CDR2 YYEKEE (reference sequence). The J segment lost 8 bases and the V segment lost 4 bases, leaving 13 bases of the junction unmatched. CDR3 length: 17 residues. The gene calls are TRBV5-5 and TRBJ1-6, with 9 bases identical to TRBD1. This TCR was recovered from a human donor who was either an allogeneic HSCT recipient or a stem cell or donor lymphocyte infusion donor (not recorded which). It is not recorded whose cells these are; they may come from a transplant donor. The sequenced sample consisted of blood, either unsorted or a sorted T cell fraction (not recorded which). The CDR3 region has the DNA TGTGCCAGCAGCACCGGGACAGGGCCTTGGTCGCATTCACCCCTCCACTTT. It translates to CASSTGTGPWSHSPLHF. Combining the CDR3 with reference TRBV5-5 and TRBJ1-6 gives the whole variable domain DAGVTQSPTHLIKTRGQQVTLRCSPISGHKSVSWYQQVLGQGPQFIFQYYEKEERGRGNFPDRFSARQFPNYSSELNVNALLLGDSALYLCASSTGTGPWSHSPLHFGNGTRLTVT.